These T cell receptor beta chains were read from a single sample in a study of graft-versus-host responses after intestinal transplantation. Method: immunoSEQ multiplex PCR; TCRdb's copy keeps in-frame clones and lacks some. The table includes 40,000 or so clones, 83% detected once. Sequencing used PBMCs, obtained more than 950 days after transplant. These receptors all stem from a human patient who received an intestinal transplant, so some T cells may come from the graft donor. The CDR3 runs from the conserved cysteine through the conserved F or W. The order of the fields is D gene, J gene, clone size, V gene, CDR3 protein, CDR3 DNA. The D gene is left open where the match is weak. Only part of the rows carry a size: once, few, many, or a class if the clone is expanded.

D: TRBD1; J: TRBJ2-7; size: -; V: TRBV2; CDR3: CASSQTSGGDQYF; DNA: TGTGCCAGCAGTCAAACCTCAGGGGGCGATCAGTACTTC
D: TRBD1; J: TRBJ1-1; size: -; V: TRBV2; CDR3: CASSSGTGSTEAFF; DNA: TGTGCCAGCTCTTCCGGGACAGGGAGCACTGAAGCTTTCTTT
D: -; J: TRBJ2-7; size: -; V: TRBV9; CDR3: CASSVGEGGPPTFYEQYF; DNA: TGTGCCAGCAGCGTAGGAGAGGGGGGTCCCCCCACCTTCTACGAGCAGTACTTC
D: -; J: TRBJ1-5; size: -; V: TRBV28; CDR3: CASSFAGGRRDQPQHF; DNA: TGTGCCAGCAGTTTCGCCGGGGGACGACGCGATCAGCCCCAGCATTTT
D: -; J: TRBJ1-1; size: -; V: TRBV7-9; CDR3: CASSARATNTEAFF; DNA: TGTGCCAGTAGCGCCAGGGCAACGAACACTGAAGCTTTCTTT
D: -; J: TRBJ2-1; size: -; V: TRBV11-3; CDR3: CASSSTDRYNEQFF; DNA: TGTGCCAGCAGCTCCACTGACAGGTACAATGAGCAGTTCTTC
D: -; J: TRBJ2-1; size: -; V: TRBV20-1; CDR3: CSGYYNEQFF; DNA: TGCAGTGGGTACTACAATGAGCAGTTCTTC
D: TRBD1; J: TRBJ1-2; size: -; V: TRBV9; CDR3: CASSLGTVDFGYTF; DNA: TGTGCCAGCAGCCTCGGGACAGTGGACTTTGGCTACACCTTC
D: -; J: TRBJ1-5; size: few; V: TRBV6-5; CDR3: CASSYTGSGQPQHF; DNA: TGTGCCAGCAGTTACACAGGGTCAGGCCAGCCCCAGCATTTT
D: TRBD1; J: TRBJ2-7; size: -; V: TRBV5-4; CDR3: CASSQESGRGPDEQYF; DNA: TGTGCCAGCAGCCAAGAATCTGGCAGGGGGCCCGACGAGCAGTACTTC
D: -; J: TRBJ1-4; size: -; V: TRBV5-8; CDR3: CASSLYMCRVFF; DNA: TGTGCCAGCAGCTTGTATATGTGCAGGGTGTTTTTT
D: -; J: TRBJ2-3; size: -; V: TRBV6-5; CDR3: CASSYGAGRNTDTQYF; DNA: TGTGCCAGCAGTTACGGGGCAGGGAGAAACACAGATACGCAGTATTTT
D: -; J: TRBJ2-3; size: few; V: TRBV7-2; CDR3: CASSLVGSPDTQYF; DNA: TGTGCCAGCAGCTTAGTCGGGTCTCCAGATACGCAGTATTTT
D: TRBD2; J: TRBJ2-5; size: -; V: TRBV5-4; CDR3: CASSSGRNSGSETQYF; DNA: TGTGCCAGCAGCTCCGGCCGCAATAGCGGGAGTGAGACCCAGTACTTC
D: -; J: TRBJ2-3; size: few; V: TRBV6-6; CDR3: CASSYSRGGTDTQYF; DNA: TGTGCCAGCAGTTACTCGAGGGGCGGCACAGATACGCAGTATTTT
D: -; J: TRBJ2-2; size: -; V: TRBV7-2; CDR3: CASGNWGELFF; DNA: TGTGCCAGCGGAAACTGGGGGGAGCTGTTTTTT
D: -; J: TRBJ2-2; size: once; V: TRBV19; CDR3: CASSISVPGELFF; DNA: TGTGCCAGTAGTATCTCAGTTCCCGGGGAGCTGTTTTTT
D: -; J: TRBJ1-2; size: -; V: TRBV28; CDR3: CASRVSDVEGYTF; DNA: TGTGCCAGCAGGGTCTCTGACGTTGAAGGCTACACCTTC
D: -; J: TRBJ1-2; size: -; V: TRBV10-3; CDR3: CALRWEGGAYGYTF; DNA: TGTGCCCTACGATGGGAGGGGGGTGCCTATGGCTACACCTTC
D: -; J: TRBJ2-7; size: -; V: TRBV5-4; CDR3: CASRRSGALPYEQYF; DNA: TGTGCCAGCAGGCGGAGCGGAGCCCTACCCTACGAGCAGTACTTC
D: TRBD1; J: TRBJ1-2; size: -; V: TRBV6-6; CDR3: CASRVLGQGAGYTF; DNA: TGTGCCAGCAGGGTTCTTGGACAGGGGGCGGGCTACACCTTC
D: TRBD2; J: TRBJ2-1; size: -; V: TRBV6-4; CDR3: CASSGGGAVDEQFF; DNA: TGTGCCAGCAGTGGCGGGGGGGCCGTGGATGAGCAGTTCTTC
D: TRBD1; J: TRBJ1-2; size: -; V: TRBV15; CDR3: CATSRDLGQGSYGYTF; DNA: TGTGCCACCAGCAGAGATCTCGGACAGGGCTCCTATGGCTACACCTTC
D: -; J: TRBJ1-4; size: -; V: TRBV4-1; CDR3: CASSQDRATNEKLFF; DNA: TGCGCCAGCAGCCAAGACAGGGCAACTAATGAAAAACTGTTTTTT
D: -; J: TRBJ2-1; size: -; V: TRBV11-1; CDR3: CASSLKEARENEQFF; DNA: TGTGCCAGCAGCTTAAAGGAAGCCAGGGAGAATGAGCAGTTCTTC
D: -; J: TRBJ1-1; size: -; V: TRBV30; CDR3: CAWSVGRGNTEAFF; DNA: TGTGCCTGGAGTGTGGGACGGGGGAACACTGAAGCTTTCTTT
D: -; J: TRBJ2-7; size: -; V: TRBV6-1; CDR3: CASSPNLSYEQYF; DNA: TGTGCCAGCAGTCCAAACCTCTCCTACGAGCAGTACTTC
D: -; J: TRBJ1-5; size: -; V: TRBV28; CDR3: CASSFSWDTHQPQHF; DNA: TGTGCCAGCAGTTTTAGCTGGGACACACATCAGCCCCAGCATTTT
D: TRBD1; J: TRBJ1-2; size: few; V: TRBV7-7; CDR3: CASSYRGANYGYTF; DNA: TGTGCTAGCAGCTACAGGGGAGCTAACTATGGCTACACCTTC
D: TRBD1; J: TRBJ1-2; size: -; V: TRBV30; CDR3: CAWIPTGGAGNYGYTF; DNA: TGTGCCTGGATTCCCACAGGGGGCGCGGGTAACTATGGCTACACCTTC